The clone carrying this TCR beta chain was detected ten times or more. Its antigen is not identified. The sample belongs to a study of T cells in Graves' hyperthyroidism and ophthalmopathy. Points from the study as a whole: The blood repertoire included most of the expanded thyroid clonotypes above 0.001.

The length of the CDR3 is 16 residues. The ends were cut back, 0 bases at V and 2 bases at J, with 15 bases in the middle. CDR1 and CDR2 from the germline V gene are DFQATT and SNEGSKA (reference sequence). Any patient presenting with uncontrolled infection, other autoimmune disease, pregnancy or lactation was left out. RNA transcripts yielded amplified TCR beta CDR3 regions. When the TCR CDR3 underwent first-round RT-PCR, the HTBI primer set was used. A single record per CDR3 protein comes from TCRdb applying MiXCR to the multiplex PCR reads. The data hold around 620,000 distinct CDR3 sequences, with 11% to 15% observed a single time.

This sequence was found in a woman between 18 and 29 years old with Graves' ophthalmopathy. The sample taken for sequencing was blood. The chain recombines TRBV20-1 with TRBJ2-3, with unresolved D. CDR3 region: CSARDRLRGDTDTQYF. The CDR3 DNA reads TGCAGTGCTAGAGACAGGCTTAGAGGAGACACAGATACGCAGTATTTT.